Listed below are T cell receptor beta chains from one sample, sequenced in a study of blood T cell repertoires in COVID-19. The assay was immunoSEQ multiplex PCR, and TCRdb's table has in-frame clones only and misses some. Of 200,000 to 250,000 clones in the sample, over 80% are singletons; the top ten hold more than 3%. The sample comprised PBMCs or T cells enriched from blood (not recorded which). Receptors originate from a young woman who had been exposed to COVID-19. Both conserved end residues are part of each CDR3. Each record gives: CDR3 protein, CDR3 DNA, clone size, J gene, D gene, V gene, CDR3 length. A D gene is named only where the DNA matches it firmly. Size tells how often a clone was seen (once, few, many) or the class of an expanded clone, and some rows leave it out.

CSVFPWERNEQFF TGCAGCGTCTTCCCCTGGGAGCGCAATGAGCAGTTCTTC . TRBJ2-1 . TRBV29-1 13
CASSEARAGGSAEAFF TGTGCCAGCAGTGAAGCGAGGGCAGGGGGCAGCGCTGAAGCTTTCTTT . TRBJ1-1 TRBD1 TRBV2 16
CASSSTPFLNQPQHF TGTGCCAGCAGTTCCACTCCCTTTCTAAATCAGCCCCAGCATTTT . TRBJ1-5 . TRBV28 15
CASGTWTGVDEQYF TGTGCCAGCGGAACCTGGACAGGGGTTGACGAGCAGTACTTC . TRBJ2-7 TRBD1 TRBV25-1 14
CASSLGAGGSSGANVLTF TGTGCCAGCAGCTTGGGGGCAGGGGGCTCCTCTGGGGCCAACGTCCTGACTTTC . TRBJ2-6 TRBD1 TRBV5-4 18
CSVGTGGKGQPQHF TGCAGCGTCGGGACAGGGGGAAAAGGCCAGCCCCAGCATTTT . TRBJ1-5 TRBD1 TRBV29-1 14
CASSSGGVSYEQYF TGTGCCAGCAGCTCGGGGGGGGTCTCCTACGAGCAGTACTTC . TRBJ2-7 TRBD2 TRBV13 14
CASSPGLTYNSPLHF TGTGCCAGCAGCCCGGGTCTCACGTATAATTCACCCCTCCACTTT . TRBJ1-6 . TRBV27 15
CASSVITGTVGTEAFF TGTGCCAGCAGTGTCATTACCGGGACAGTCGGAACTGAAGCTTTCTTT . TRBJ1-1 TRBD1 TRBV6-1 16
CASSHKQGNTEAFF TGTGCCAGCAGCCATAAACAGGGGAACACTGAAGCTTTCTTT . TRBJ1-1 . TRBV3-1/TRBV3-2 14
CASSHSSGRAVLTDTQYF TGCGCCAGCAGTCATAGTAGCGGGAGGGCCGTTCTCACAGATACGCAGTATTTT . TRBJ2-3 TRBD2 TRBV4-1 18
CASSLPQDRGEQYF TGTGCCAGCAGCTTGCCCCAGGACCGGGGAGAGCAGTACTTC . TRBJ2-7 . TRBV5-4 14
CASSPRTDFYGYTF TGTGCCAGTAGTCCCAGAACAGATTTCTATGGCTACACCTTC . TRBJ1-2 . TRBV19 14
CASSVRTAAIPGNTIYF TGTGCCAGCAGTGTTCGGACAGCCGCAATCCCTGGAAACACCATATATTTT few TRBJ1-3 . TRBV6-1 17
CASSAQGQRNQPQHF TGTGCCAGTAGTGCACAGGGACAGAGAAATCAGCCCCAGCATTTT . TRBJ1-5 TRBD1 TRBV19 15
CASGLAVGQVQHF TGTGCTAGTGGTTTGGCCGTTGGACAGGTGCAGCATTTT . TRBJ1-5 TRBD1 TRBV12-5 13
CASRYRGQETQYF TGTGCCAGCAGATACAGGGGGCAAGAGACCCAGTACTTC . TRBJ2-5 TRBD1 TRBV6-5 13
CASSMSRGTGELFF TGTGCCAGCAGCATGAGTCGAGGGACCGGGGAGCTGTTTTTT . TRBJ2-2 . TRBV11-2 14
CASSADRAPYNEQFF TGTGCCAGCAGTGCTGACAGGGCCCCCTACAATGAGCAGTTCTTC . TRBJ2-1 TRBD1 TRBV2 15
CAISGGVGDSPLHF TGTGCCATCAGTGGGGGGGTAGGGGACTCACCCCTCCACTTT . TRBJ1-6 . TRBV10-3 14
CSVLASGYNEQFF TGCAGCGTATTGGCTAGCGGCTACAATGAGCAGTTCTTC . TRBJ2-1 TRBD2 TRBV29-1 13
CAWSQSGPGNTIYF TGTGCCTGGAGTCAGTCAGGGCCTGGAAACACCATATATTTT once TRBJ1-3 . TRBV30 14
CASSSGQGYHEQYF TGTGCCAGCAGCTCGGGACAGGGTTACCACGAGCAGTACTTC . TRBJ2-7 TRBD1 TRBV28 14
CSASWGGGSYEQYF TGCAGTGCTAGTTGGGGGGGAGGGTCGTACGAGCAGTACTTC . TRBJ2-7 TRBD2 TRBV20-1 14
CAGGGANTEAFF TGTGCCGGCGGGGGGGCGAACACTGAAGCTTTCTTT . TRBJ1-1 . TRBV7-9 12
CASSVLAGGREQFF TGTGCCAGTAGTGTTCTAGCGGGAGGAAGGGAGCAGTTCTTC . TRBJ2-1 TRBD2 TRBV19 14
CASSLAGPSSPLHF TGTGCCAGCAGCTTGGCAGGCCCTTCCTCGCCCCTCCACTTT . TRBJ1-6 . TRBV5-5 14
CASSGDISTDTQYF TGTGCCAGCAGTGGGGACATCAGCACAGATACGCAGTATTTT . TRBJ2-3 . TRBV6-4 14
CATSRDHGANRGEQYF TGTGCCACCAGCAGAGATCACGGGGCGAACAGGGGCGAGCAGTACTTC . TRBJ2-7 TRBD1 TRBV15 16
CASSQDRRNTIYF TGTGCCAGCAGCCAGGACAGAAGAAACACCATATATTTT . TRBJ1-3 . TRBV3-1/TRBV3-2 13
CASSLNLADTDTQYF TGTGCCAGCAGCTTGAACCTAGCGGATACAGATACGCAGTATTTT . TRBJ2-3 TRBD2 TRBV5-4 15
CASALQAHGYTF TGTGCTAGTGCCCTACAGGCTCATGGCTACACCTTC . TRBJ1-2 . TRBV12-5 12
CASSSQYVLFF TGTGCCAGCAGCTCTCAGTATGTTCTGTTCTTC once TRBJ2-1 . TRBV7-3 11
CASTQTGFKAFF TGTGCCAGCACCCAGACAGGTTTTAAAGCTTTCTTT . TRBJ1-1 . TRBV6-5 12
CASSELIQLQGSGNYGYTF TGTGCCAGCAGTGAATTAATTCAACTTCAGGGCTCCGGGAACTATGGCTACACCTTC . TRBJ1-2 . TRBV6-1 19
CASSPRTMDYQETQYF TGCGCCAGCAGTCCCCGGACTATGGACTATCAAGAGACCCAGTACTTC . TRBJ2-5 . TRBV4-1 16
CASRDRVTYEQYF TGTGCCAGTCGGGACAGGGTAACCTACGAGCAGTACTTC once TRBJ2-7 TRBD1 TRBV27 13
CASSLQTSGRAYEQYF TGCGCCAGCAGCTTACAGACTAGCGGGAGGGCCTACGAGCAGTACTTC . TRBJ2-7 TRBD2 TRBV5-1 16
CASSPVGGRGNEQFF TGTGCCAGCAGCCCCGTGGGGGGGCGCGGGAATGAGCAGTTCTTC . TRBJ2-1 . TRBV7-3 15
CASSPGTGEGMGPLHF TGTGCCAGCAGCCCAGGCACGGGGGAAGGTATGGGGCCCCTCCACTTT . TRBJ1-6 . TRBV11-3 16
CASSRGNEKLFF TGTGCCAGCAGCAGGGGGAATGAAAAACTGTTTTTT . TRBJ1-4 TRBD1 TRBV6-5 12
CASSQEGTSGRAGTDTQYF TGCGCCAGCAGCCAAGAAGGGACTAGCGGGAGGGCGGGCACAGATACGCAGTATTTT once TRBJ2-3 TRBD2 TRBV4-1 19
CASSTPRLAPNNEQFF TGTGCCAGCAGCACTCCCCGACTAGCGCCTAACAATGAGCAGTTCTTC few TRBJ2-1 TRBD2 TRBV7-8 16
CASSEAGSNQPQHF TGTGCCAGTAGTGAGGCCGGTAGCAATCAGCCCCAGCATTTT . TRBJ1-5 . TRBV19 14
CASTRLPGLAGGPHEQYF TGTGCCAGTACCAGACTCCCGGGACTAGCGGGAGGGCCTCACGAGCAGTACTTC . TRBJ2-7 TRBD2 TRBV19 18
CASSLDGGQGSFNYGYTF TGTGCCAGCAGCTTAGATGGTGGCCAGGGCTCATTTAACTATGGCTACACCTTC . TRBJ1-2 . TRBV11-3 18
CASSVILGAGGTGELFF TGTGCCAGCAGCGTCATTCTGGGCGCGGGAGGCACCGGGGAGCTGTTTTTT . TRBJ2-2 TRBD2 TRBV9 17
CAISDYRAATEAFF TGTGCCATCAGTGACTACAGGGCGGCCACTGAAGCTTTCTTT . TRBJ1-1 . TRBV10-3 14
CASSLDPRNTEAFF TGTGCCAGCAGCTTGGATCCGAGGAACACTGAAGCTTTCTTT . TRBJ1-1 . TRBV5-4 14
CASSILKGGKNIQYF TGTGCCAGTAGTATATTGAAGGGCGGGAAAAACATTCAGTACTTC . TRBJ2-4 . TRBV19 15
CASSWGTGEYEQYF TGTGCCAGCAGCTGGGGGACAGGGGAATACGAGCAGTACTTC . TRBJ2-7 TRBD1 TRBV6-6 14
CASSRNPGQGINEQFF TGTGCCAGCAGCCGGAATCCGGGACAGGGTATTAATGAGCAGTTCTTC . TRBJ2-1 TRBD1 TRBV7-3 16
CATSITGGNQPQHF TGTGCCACCAGCATTACAGGTGGTAATCAGCCCCAGCATTTT . TRBJ1-5 . TRBV15 14
CASKRQGASNTEAFF TGTGCCAGTAAACGACAGGGGGCCTCGAACACTGAAGCTTTCTTT . TRBJ1-1 TRBD1 TRBV3-1/TRBV3-2 15
CASSIGLAGGVTDTQYF TGTGCCAGTAGTATAGGTCTAGCGGGAGGAGTGACAGATACGCAGTATTTT . TRBJ2-3 TRBD2 TRBV19 17
CTSSQAGRANQPQHF TGCACCAGCAGCCAGGCAGGGCGCGCCAATCAGCCCCAGCATTTT . TRBJ1-5 . TRBV1 15
CASSLGLQGAWGYTF TGTGCCAGCAGTTTGGGGCTCCAAGGTGCCTGGGGCTACACCTTC . TRBJ1-2 . TRBV28 15
CSVAGPGDEQFF TGCAGCGTTGCAGGGCCGGGGGATGAGCAGTTCTTC . TRBJ2-1 . TRBV29-1 12
CASTQIREGRLKQQFF TGTGCCAGCACCCAGATCCGGGAGGGCCGACTTAAGCAGCAGTTCTTC . TRBJ2-1 TRBD2 TRBV5-6 16
CASSLAGGTEQYF TGCGCCAGCAGCTTGGCTGGGGGGACTGAGCAGTACTTC . TRBJ2-7 . TRBV5-1 13